This TCR beta chain appears in the sequencing data of a study of OX40 agonist ivuxolimab in advanced cancers. The overall study: Ivuxolimab, which patients received intravenously every 2 weeks, was dosed at 0.01 to 10 mg/kg.

Findings and caveats of the study: At 0.1 to 3.0 mg/kg, clonal expansion of CD4+ and CD8+ blood T cells had occurred by week 6. The antigens recognized by the expanded peripheral T cells, that is their antigen specificity, were not determined.

V was shortened by 4 bases and J by 9 bases, with 19 bases between the two germline ends. This CDR3 has 16 residues. Germline values: CDR1 MDHEN, CDR2 SYDVKM. Libraries were prepared by immunoSEQ multiplex PCR; TCRdb keeps only in-frame clonotypes and omits some of them. The table shows about 58,000 clones, with about four fifths occurring only once. With autoimmune disease history or systemic immunosuppression, patients were excluded. Of note for this clone: The antigen is undetermined.

The clonotype comes from an adult with an advanced solid tumor such as melanoma, head and neck, liver or kidney cancer. V usage is TRBV28 and J usage is TRBJ1-6; D gene uncertain. The source was CD4+ or CD8+ T cells sorted from blood, collected in a trial of the OX40 agonist ivuxolimab. In DNA, the CDR3 is TGTGCCAGCAGTTCCTCTTGGGAGATGTCGCCTTCACCCCTCCACTTT. This gives the protein CASSSSWEMSPSPLHF.